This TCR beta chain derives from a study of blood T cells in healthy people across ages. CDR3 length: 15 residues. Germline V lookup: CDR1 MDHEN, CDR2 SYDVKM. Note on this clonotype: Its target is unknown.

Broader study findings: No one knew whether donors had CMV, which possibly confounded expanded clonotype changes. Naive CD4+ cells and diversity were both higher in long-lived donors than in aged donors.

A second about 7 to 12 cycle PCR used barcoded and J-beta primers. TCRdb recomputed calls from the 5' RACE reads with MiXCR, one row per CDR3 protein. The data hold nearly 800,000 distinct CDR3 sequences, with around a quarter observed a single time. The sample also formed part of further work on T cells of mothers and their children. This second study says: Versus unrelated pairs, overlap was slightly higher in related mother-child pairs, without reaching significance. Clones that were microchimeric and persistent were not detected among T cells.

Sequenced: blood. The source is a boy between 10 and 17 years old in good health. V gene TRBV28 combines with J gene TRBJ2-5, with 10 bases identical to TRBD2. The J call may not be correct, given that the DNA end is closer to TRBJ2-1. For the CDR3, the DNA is TGTGCCAGCAGGTGGGGTCTAGCGGGAGCCAATGAGCAGTTCTTC. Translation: CASRWGLAGANEQFF.